A single sample is the source of the 2 T cell receptor beta chains below, sequenced in a study of blood T cell repertoires in COVID-19. Clones were sequenced by immunoSEQ multiplex PCR, and TCRdb holds only the in-frame ones, with some missing. The table has about 350,000 clones, approximately 86% seen once. The sample consisted of peripheral blood. All receptors derive from a woman in her sixties with COVID-19, enrolled during active disease.

The V call is TRBV3-1 (or the pseudogene TRBV3-2), the J call TRBJ2-3; 10 bases agree with TRBD2. The CDR3 length is 14 residues. Losses at the gene ends were 2 bases for V and 7 bases for J; bases not matched to a gene: 3. The V gene's germline CDR1 is LGHDT and CDR2 YNNKEL (reference sequence). The CDR3 protein is CASSQLAGANTQYF. For the CDR3, the DNA is TGTGCCAGCAGCCAACTAGCGGGAGCCAATACGCAGTATTTT.

The table lists this clone with a count of one. This chain uses TRBV5-4 with TRBJ2-4; D is ambiguous. Germline CDR1 is SGHNT and CDR2 is YYREEE (reference sequence). This CDR3 has 13 residues. V was clipped by 0 bases and J by 9 bases, with 10 bases between them. CDR3 sequence (DNA): TGTGCCAGCAGCTTGGGCCGCTCGGGCATTCAGTACTTC. Its protein product is CASSLGRSGIQYF.